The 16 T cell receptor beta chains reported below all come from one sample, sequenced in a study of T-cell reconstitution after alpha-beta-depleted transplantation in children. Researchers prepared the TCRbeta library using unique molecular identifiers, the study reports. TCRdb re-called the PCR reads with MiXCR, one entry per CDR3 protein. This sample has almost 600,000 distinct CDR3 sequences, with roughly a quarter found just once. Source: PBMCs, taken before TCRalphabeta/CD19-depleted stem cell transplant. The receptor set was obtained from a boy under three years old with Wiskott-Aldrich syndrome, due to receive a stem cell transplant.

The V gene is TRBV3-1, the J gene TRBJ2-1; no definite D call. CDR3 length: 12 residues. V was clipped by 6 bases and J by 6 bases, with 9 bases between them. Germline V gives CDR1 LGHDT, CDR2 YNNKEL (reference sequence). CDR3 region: CASSHLGNEQFF. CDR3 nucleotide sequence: TGTGCCAGCAGTCATTTAGGCAATGAGCAGTTCTTC.

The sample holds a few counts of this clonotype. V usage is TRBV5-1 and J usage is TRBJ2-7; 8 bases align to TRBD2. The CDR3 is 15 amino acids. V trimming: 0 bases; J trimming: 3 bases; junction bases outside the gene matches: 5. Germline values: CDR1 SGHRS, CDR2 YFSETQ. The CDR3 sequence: CASSLVAGGVYEQYF. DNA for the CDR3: TGCGCCAGCAGCTTGGTCGCGGGAGGAGTCTACGAGCAGTACTTC.

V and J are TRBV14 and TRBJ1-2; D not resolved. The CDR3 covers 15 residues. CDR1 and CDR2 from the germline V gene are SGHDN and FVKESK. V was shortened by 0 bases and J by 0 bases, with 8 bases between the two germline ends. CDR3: CASSQELAPNYGYTF. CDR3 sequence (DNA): TGTGCCAGCAGCCAAGAGTTGGCTCCTAACTATGGCTACACCTTC.

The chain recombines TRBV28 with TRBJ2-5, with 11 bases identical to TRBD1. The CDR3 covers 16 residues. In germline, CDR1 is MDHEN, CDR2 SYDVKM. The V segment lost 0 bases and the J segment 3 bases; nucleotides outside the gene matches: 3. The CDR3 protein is CASSLWGDRGKETQYF. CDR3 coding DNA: TGTGCCAGCAGTTTATGGGGGGACAGGGGGAAAGAGACCCAGTACTTC. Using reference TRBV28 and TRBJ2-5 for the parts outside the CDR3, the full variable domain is DVKVTQSSRYLVKRTGEKVFLECVQDMDHENMFWYRQDPGLGLRLIYFSYDVKMKEKGDIPEGYSVSREKKERFSLILESASTNQTSMYLCASSLWGDRGKETQYFGPGTRLLVL.

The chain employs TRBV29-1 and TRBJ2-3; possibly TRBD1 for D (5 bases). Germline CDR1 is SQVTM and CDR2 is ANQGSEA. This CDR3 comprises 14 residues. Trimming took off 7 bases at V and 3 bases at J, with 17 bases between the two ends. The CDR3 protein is CSASGSLGTDTQYF. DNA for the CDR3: TGCAGCGCTTCAGGGTCATTGGGTACAGATACGCAGTATTTT.

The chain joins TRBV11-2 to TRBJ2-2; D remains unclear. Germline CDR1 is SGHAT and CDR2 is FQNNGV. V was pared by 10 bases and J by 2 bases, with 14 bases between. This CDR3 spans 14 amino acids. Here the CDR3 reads CAITQGGNTGELFF. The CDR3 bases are TGTGCCATCACCCAAGGCGGAAACACCGGGGAGCTGTTTTTT.

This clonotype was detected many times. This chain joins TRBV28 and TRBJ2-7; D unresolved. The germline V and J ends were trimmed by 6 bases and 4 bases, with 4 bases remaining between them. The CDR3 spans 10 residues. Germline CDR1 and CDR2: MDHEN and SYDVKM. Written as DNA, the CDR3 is TGTGCCAGCAGGGGTTACGAGCAGTACTTC. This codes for CASRGYEQYF.

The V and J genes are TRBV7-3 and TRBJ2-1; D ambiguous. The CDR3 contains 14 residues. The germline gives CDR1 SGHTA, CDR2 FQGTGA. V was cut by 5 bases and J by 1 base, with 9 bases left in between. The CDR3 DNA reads TGTGCCAGCAGCCCGACGGTGTCCTACAATGAGCAGTTCTTC. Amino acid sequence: CASSPTVSYNEQFF.

CDR3 coding DNA: TGTGCCAGCAGCCCGGGCCGGTTTGGGAATTCACCCCTCCACTTT. Encoded protein: CASSPGRFGNSPLHF. The J gene is TRBJ1-6, the V gene TRBV5-5; D is unresolved. CDR3 length: 15 amino acids. Germline V gene lookup returns CDR1 SGHKS and CDR2 YYEKEE (reference sequence). Trimming removed 4 bases at V and 7 bases at J, with 15 bases between.

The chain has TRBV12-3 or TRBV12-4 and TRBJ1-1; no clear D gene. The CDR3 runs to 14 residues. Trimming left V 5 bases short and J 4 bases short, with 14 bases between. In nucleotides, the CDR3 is TGTGCCAGCAGTCGACCCGGGGAGGTCACTGAAGCTTTCTTT. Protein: CASSRPGEVTEAFF.

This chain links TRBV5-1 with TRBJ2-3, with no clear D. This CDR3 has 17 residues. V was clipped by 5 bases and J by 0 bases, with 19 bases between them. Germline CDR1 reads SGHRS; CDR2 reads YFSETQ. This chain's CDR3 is CASRTDVLTWSTDTQYF. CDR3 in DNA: TGCGCCAGCAGAACCGACGTTCTGACGTGGAGCACAGATACGCAGTATTTT.

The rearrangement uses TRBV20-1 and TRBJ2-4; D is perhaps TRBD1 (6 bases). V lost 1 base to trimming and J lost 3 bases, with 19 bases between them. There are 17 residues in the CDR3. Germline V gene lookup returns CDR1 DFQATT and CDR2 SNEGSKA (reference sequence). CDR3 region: CSARAAGVGLVKNIQYF. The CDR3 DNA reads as TGCAGTGCTAGAGCGGCAGGGGTGGGATTAGTCAAAAACATTCAGTACTTC.

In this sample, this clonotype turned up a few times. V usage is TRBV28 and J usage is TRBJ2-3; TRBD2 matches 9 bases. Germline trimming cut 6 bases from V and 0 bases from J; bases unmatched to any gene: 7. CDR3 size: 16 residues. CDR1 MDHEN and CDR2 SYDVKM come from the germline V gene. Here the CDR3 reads CASRRGTSPSTDTQYF. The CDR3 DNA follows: TGTGCCAGCAGGAGAGGGACTAGCCCTAGCACAGATACGCAGTATTTT.

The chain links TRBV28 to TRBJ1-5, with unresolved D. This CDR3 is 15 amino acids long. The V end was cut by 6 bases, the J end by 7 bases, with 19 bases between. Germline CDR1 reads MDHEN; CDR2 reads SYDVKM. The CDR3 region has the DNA TGTGCCAGCAGGTTACCGGGGAGGTTTAGCCAGCCCCAGCATTTT. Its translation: CASRLPGRFSQPQHF.

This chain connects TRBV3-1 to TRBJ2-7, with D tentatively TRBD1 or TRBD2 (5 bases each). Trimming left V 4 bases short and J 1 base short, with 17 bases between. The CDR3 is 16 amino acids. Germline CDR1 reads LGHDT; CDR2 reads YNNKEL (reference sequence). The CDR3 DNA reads TGTGCCAGCAGCCTTCTTCTCGGGGCTTCTTCCTACGAGCAGTACTTC. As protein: CASSLLLGASSYEQYF.

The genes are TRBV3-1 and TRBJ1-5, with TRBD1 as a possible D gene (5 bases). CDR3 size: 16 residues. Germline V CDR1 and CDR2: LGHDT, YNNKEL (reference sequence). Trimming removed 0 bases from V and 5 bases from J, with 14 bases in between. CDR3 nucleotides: TGTGCCAGCAGCCAAGATTCCGGGGGTTCGGATCAGCCCCAGCATTTT. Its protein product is CASSQDSGGSDQPQHF.